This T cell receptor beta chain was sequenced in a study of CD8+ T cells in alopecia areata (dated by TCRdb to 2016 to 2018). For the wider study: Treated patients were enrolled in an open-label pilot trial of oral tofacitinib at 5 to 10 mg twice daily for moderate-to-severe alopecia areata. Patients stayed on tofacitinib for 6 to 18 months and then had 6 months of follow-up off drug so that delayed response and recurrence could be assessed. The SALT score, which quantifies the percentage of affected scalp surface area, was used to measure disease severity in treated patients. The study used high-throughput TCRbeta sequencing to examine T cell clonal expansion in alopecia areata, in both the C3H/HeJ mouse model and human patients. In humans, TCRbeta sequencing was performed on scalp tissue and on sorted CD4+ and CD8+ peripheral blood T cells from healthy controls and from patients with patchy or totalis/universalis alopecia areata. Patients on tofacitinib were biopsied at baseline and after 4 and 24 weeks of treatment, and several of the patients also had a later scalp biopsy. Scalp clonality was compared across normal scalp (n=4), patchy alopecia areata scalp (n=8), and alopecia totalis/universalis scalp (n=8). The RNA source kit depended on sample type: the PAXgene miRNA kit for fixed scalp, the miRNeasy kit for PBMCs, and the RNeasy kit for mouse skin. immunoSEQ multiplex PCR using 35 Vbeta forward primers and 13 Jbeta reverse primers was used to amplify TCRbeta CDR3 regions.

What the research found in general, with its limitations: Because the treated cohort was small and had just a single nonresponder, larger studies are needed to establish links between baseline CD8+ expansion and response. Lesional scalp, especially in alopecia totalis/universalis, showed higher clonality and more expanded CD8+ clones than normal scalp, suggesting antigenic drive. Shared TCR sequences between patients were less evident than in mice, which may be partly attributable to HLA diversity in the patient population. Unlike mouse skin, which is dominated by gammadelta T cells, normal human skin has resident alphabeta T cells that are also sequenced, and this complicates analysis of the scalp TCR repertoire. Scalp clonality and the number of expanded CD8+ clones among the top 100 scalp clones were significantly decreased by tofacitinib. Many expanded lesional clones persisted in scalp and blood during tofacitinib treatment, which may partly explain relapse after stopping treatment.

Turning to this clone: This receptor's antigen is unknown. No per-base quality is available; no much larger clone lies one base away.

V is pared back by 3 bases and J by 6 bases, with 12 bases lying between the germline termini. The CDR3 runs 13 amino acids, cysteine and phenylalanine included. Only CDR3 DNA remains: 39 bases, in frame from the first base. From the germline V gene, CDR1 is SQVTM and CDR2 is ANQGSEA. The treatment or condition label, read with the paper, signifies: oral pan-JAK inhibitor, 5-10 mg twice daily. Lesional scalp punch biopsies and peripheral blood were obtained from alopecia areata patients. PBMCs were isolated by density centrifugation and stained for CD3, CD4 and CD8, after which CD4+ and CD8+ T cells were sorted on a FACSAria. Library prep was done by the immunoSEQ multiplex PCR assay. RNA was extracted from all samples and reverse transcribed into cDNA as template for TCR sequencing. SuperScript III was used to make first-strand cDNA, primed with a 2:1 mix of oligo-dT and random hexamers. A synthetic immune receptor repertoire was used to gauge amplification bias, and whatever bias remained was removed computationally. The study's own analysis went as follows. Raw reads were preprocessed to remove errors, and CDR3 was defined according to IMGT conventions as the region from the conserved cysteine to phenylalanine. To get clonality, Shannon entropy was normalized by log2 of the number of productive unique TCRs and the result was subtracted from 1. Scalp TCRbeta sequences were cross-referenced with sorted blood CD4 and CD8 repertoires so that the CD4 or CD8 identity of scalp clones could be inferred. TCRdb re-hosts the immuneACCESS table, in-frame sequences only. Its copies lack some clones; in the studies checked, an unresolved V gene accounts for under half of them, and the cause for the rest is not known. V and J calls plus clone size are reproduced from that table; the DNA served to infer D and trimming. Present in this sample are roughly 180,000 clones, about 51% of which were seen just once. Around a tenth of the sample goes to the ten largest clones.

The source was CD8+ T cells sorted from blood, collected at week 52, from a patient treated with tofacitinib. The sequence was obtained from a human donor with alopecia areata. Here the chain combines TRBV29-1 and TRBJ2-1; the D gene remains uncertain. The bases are TGCAGCGTTGATTTCCTGACGGCCAATGAGCAGTTCTTC. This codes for CSVDFLTANEQFF.